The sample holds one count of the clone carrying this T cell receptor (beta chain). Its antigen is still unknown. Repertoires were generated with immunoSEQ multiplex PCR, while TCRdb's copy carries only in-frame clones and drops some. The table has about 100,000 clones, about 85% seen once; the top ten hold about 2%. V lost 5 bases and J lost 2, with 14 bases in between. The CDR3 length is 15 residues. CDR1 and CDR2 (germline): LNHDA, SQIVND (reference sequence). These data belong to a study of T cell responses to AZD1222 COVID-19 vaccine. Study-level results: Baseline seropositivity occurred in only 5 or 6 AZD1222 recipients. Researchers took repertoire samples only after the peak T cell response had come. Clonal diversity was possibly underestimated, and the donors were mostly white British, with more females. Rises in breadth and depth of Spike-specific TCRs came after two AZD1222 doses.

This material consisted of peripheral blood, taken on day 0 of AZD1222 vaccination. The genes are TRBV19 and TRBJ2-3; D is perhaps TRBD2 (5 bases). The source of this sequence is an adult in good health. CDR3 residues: CASSATMLATDTQYF. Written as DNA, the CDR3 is TGTGCCAGTAGTGCGACTATGCTCGCCACAGATACGCAGTATTTT.